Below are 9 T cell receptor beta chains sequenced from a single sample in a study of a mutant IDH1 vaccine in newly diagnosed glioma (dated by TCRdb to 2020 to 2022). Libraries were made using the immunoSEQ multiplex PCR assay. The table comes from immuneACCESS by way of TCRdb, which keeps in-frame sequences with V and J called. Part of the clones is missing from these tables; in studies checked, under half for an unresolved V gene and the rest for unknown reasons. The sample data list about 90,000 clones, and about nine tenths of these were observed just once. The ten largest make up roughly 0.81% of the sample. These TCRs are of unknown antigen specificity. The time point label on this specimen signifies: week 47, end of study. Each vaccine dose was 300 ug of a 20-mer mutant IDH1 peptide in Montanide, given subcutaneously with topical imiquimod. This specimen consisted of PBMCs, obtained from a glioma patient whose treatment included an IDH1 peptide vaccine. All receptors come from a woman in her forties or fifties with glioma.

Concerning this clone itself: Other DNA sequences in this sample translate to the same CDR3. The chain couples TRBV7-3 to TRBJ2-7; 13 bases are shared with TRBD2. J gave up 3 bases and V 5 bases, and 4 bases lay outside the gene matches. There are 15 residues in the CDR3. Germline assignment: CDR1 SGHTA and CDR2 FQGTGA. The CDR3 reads CASSPGLAGVYEQYF. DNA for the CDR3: TGTGCCAGCAGCCCCGGACTAGCGGGAGTCTACGAGCAGTACTTC.

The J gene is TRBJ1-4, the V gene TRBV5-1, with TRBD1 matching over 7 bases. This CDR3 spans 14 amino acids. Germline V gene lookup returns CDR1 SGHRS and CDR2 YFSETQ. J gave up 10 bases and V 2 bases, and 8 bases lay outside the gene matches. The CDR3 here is CASSLDRALAKLFF. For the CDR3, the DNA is TGCGCCAGCAGCTTAGACAGGGCCCTGGCAAAACTGTTTTTT.

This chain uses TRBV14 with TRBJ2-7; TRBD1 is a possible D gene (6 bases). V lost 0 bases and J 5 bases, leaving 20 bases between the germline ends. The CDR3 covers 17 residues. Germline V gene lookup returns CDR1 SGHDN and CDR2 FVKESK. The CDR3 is CASSQDILWDTEDEQYF. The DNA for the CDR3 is TGTGCCAGCAGCCAAGATATCTTGTGGGACACCGAGGACGAGCAGTACTTC.

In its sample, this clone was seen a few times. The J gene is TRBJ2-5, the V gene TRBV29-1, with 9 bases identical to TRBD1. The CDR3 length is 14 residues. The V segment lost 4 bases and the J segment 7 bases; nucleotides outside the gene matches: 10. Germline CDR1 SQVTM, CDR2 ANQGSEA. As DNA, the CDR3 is TGCAGCGTTGCGGGGACAGGGAGGGTTGGGACCCAGTACTTC. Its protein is CSVAGTGRVGTQYF.

CDR3 in DNA: TGTGCCAGCAGTCCTGCTAGCGGGAGGGCCCTATCCAATGAGCAGTTCTTC. As protein: CASSPASGRALSNEQFF. The gene calls are TRBV28 and TRBJ2-1; TRBD2 matches 12 bases. Germline assignment: CDR1 MDHEN and CDR2 SYDVKM. The CDR3 extends over 17 amino acids. Unmatched junction bases numbered 11, after V lost 5 bases and J lost 6 bases.

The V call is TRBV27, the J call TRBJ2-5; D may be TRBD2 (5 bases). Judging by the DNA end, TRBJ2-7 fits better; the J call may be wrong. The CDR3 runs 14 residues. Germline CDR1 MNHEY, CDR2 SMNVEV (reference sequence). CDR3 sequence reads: CASSLYGDSYEQYF. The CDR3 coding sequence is TGTGCCAGCAGTTTATACGGGGACTCCTACGAGCAGTACTTC.

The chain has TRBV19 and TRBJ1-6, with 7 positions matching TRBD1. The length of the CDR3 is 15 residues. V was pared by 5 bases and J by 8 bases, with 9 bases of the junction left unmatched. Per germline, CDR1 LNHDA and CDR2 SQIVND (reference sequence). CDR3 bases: TGTGCCAGTAGTTCCTCCCGGGACAGATATTCACCCCTCCACTTT. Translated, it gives CASSSSRDRYSPLHF. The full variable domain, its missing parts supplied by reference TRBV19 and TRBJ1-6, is DGGITQSPKYLFRKEGQNVTLSCEQNLNHDAMYWYRQDPGQGLRLIYYSQIVNDFQKGDIAEGYSVSREKKESFPLTVTSAQKNPTAFYLCASSSSRDRYSPLHFGNGTRLTVT.

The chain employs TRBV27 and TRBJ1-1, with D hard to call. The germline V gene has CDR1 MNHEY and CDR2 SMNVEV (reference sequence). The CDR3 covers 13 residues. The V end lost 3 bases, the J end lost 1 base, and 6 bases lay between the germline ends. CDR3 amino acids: CASSLYRNTEAFF. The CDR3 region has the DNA TGTGCCAGCAGTTTGTACAGGAACACTGAAGCTTTCTTT.

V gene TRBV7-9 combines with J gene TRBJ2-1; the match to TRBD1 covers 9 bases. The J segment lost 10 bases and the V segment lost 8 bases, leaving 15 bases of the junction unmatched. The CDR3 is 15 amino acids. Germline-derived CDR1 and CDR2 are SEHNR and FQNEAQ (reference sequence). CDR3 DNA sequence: TGTGCCAGCTGTCCCCGGGACAGGGCGTACCAGGAGCAGTTCTTC. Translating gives CASCPRDRAYQEQFF.